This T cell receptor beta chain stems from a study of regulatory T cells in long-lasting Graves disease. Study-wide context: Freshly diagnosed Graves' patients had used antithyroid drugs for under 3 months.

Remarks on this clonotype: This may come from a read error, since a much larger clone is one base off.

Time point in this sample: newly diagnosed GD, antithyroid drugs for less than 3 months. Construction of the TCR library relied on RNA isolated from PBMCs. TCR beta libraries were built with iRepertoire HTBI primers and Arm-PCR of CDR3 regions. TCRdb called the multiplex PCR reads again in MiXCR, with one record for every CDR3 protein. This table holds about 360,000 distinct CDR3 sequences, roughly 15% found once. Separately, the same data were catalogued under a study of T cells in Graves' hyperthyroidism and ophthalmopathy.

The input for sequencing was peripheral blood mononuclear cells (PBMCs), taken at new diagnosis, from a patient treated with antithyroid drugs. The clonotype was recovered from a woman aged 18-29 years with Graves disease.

Here the CDR3 reads CASSLGPTYGQYF. CDR3 DNA sequence: TGTGCCAGCAGTTTGGGGCCTACCTACGGGCAGTACTTC. The chain combines TRBV27 with TRBJ2-7; tentative D call: TRBD1 (5 bases). The CDR3 is 13 amino acids. CDR1 is MNHEY, CDR2 SMNVEV, per germline (reference sequence).